One and the same sample provided the 5 T cell receptor beta chains below, sequenced in a study of cytomegalovirus exposure and HLA in healthy donors. Primers for the PCR totalled 60 Vbeta and 13 Jbeta. Clones were read by immunoSEQ multiplex PCR, and TCRdb kept only the in-frame ones, dropping some. The table has about 120,000 clones, 70% to 80% seen once. The sequencing input was PBMCs. All receptors come from a man between 25 and 39 years old in good health and CMV-seropositive.

This clone was seen more than once but under ten times. The rearrangement uses TRBV2 and TRBJ1-2; unclear D gene. V lost 5 bases to trimming and J lost 8 bases, with 9 bases between them. The CDR3 sequence is 11 residues long. The germline V gene encodes CDR1 SNHLY and CDR2 FYNNEI. This CDR3 reads CASSPWPGYTF. The CDR3 bases are TGTGCCAGCAGTCCCTGGCCCGGCTACACCTTC.

This clone was counted once. This chain links TRBV7-2 with TRBJ2-7; maybe TRBD1 (6 bases). The CDR3 loop spans 14 amino acids. CDR1 and CDR2 (germline): SGHTA, FQGNSA. The germline V and J ends were trimmed by 3 bases and 3 bases, with 12 bases remaining between them. CDR3 DNA: TGTGCCAGCAGCTTTCAGGGGCTGGACTACGAGCAGTACTTC. It is translated as CASSFQGLDYEQYF.

This clone was counted only a few times. V and J are TRBV6-5 and TRBJ2-5; 10 bases are shared with TRBD1. V trimming: 2 bases; J trimming: 5 bases; junction bases outside the gene matches: 5. The CDR3 spans 15 residues. Germline CDR1 reads MNHEY; CDR2 reads SVGAGI. CDR3 sequence: CASSYATGGGETQYF. CDR3 coding DNA: TGTGCCAGCAGTTACGCGACAGGGGGCGGTGAGACCCAGTACTTC.

The V call is TRBV10-3, the J call TRBJ1-1, with no clear D. Germline assignment: CDR1 ENHRY and CDR2 SYGVKD. The CDR3 runs 16 residues. Trimming removed 7 bases at V and 4 bases at J, with 22 bases between. This CDR3 is CAITTNPGKGVTEAFF. For the CDR3, the DNA is TGTGCCATCACCACGAACCCGGGGAAGGGAGTCACTGAAGCTTTCTTT.

The chain joins TRBV6-5 to TRBJ2-1; 12 nucleotides agree with TRBD2. The germline CDR1 and CDR2 sequences are MNHEY and SVGAGI. The CDR3 totals 14 residues. J gave up 9 bases and V 2 bases, and 2 bases lay outside the gene matches. CDR3 loop: CASSYLAGGSEQFF. CDR3 DNA: TGTGCCAGCAGTTACCTAGCGGGAGGGAGTGAGCAGTTCTTC.